The present T cell receptor beta chain was sequenced within a study of siplizumab effects on memory and regulatory T cells. Regarding the study as a whole: Greater diversity than memory cells seemed evident in naive T cells, which also appeared to be major alloresponse contributors.

The CDR3 has 14 amino acids. V was cut by 1 base and J by 4 bases, with 11 bases left in between. Germline lookup yields CDR1 LGHNA and CDR2 YNFKEQ. With respect to this clone: Its antigen is still unknown.

The method was immunoSEQ multiplex PCR; TCRdb's version includes in-frame clones alone and lacks a portion of them. The sample includes about 87,000 clones, about 87% of them seen just once. This receptor was taken from a human donor in good health. The gene calls are TRBV4-2 and TRBJ2-7; the D gene is possibly TRBD2 (6 bases). The source material was CD4+ T cells sorted from blood. Here the CDR3 DNA reads TGTGCCAGCAGCCAAGCGGGAGCAGGGTACGAGCAGTACTTC. This codes for CASSQAGAGYEQYF.